This T cell receptor (beta chain) was retrieved from a study of OX40 agonist ivuxolimab in advanced cancers. Some background on the complete study: Ivuxolimab, which targeted the costimulatory receptor OX40 (CD134), was an agonistic, fully human IgG2 monoclonal antibody. The point of sequencing TCRbeta in the periphery was to test whether ivuxolimab changed TCR sequence diversity and drove clonal T-cell expansion. A male proportion of 75% to 85% and a mean age of about 60 years, ranging from roughly 23 to 80, were recorded for the dose-escalation cohort. Intravenous ivuxolimab was administered to patients every 2 weeks at six dose levels: 0.01, 0.1, 0.3, 1.5, 3 and 10 mg/kg. Among the 52 dose-escalation patients, approximately 20 had hepatocellular carcinoma, around 15 melanoma, 9 renal cell carcinoma and 9 head and neck cancer. Patients were allowed to have had prior anti-PD-1, anti-PD-L1 or anti-CTLA-4 therapy, and around two fifths of the dose-escalation patients had been treated with checkpoint inhibitors. The paper covers the monotherapy dose-escalation part of the phase I ivuxolimab trial, which included N = 52 patients. Partial responses occurred in three dose-escalation patients, of whom one had hepatocellular carcinoma and two had cutaneous melanoma.

The trial excluded patients who had a history of autoimmune disease or who were on systemic immunosuppression. Peripheral blood for TCR sequencing was drawn from every dose cohort at baseline, at cycle 4 day 1 and at cycle 7 day 1. The samples were drawn from a first-in-human, open-label, multicenter phase I dose-escalation trial of ivuxolimab. The trial enrolled adults with locally advanced or metastatic head and neck squamous cell, hepatocellular, melanoma or renal cell carcinoma. Before TCR sequencing, CD4+ T cells and CD8+ T cells from peripheral blood were sorted into separate populations. On the study overall, not on this receptor specifically: At doses from 0.1 to 3.0 mg/kg, clonal expansion was seen in both CD4+ and CD8+ blood T cells between baseline and week 6. Partial responders in the 0.1-3.0 mg/kg groups had among the lowest normalized peripheral clonal expansion, especially among CD8+ T cells. Antigen specificity was not determined for the clonally expanded peripheral T cells. After ivuxolimab, CD8+ T cells had more expanded clones than CD4+ T cells on average. Low levels of normalized T-cell clonal expansion were also shown by some nonresponding patients.

To sequence the TCRbeta CDR3 region, genomic DNA was isolated from the sorted cells. The immunoSEQ Assay was used for sequencing of TCRbeta CDR3 regions. The table was pulled from immuneACCESS by TCRdb, which kept in-frame rearrangements only. Such tables lose some clones; where checked, under half of the loss comes from unresolved V genes, and the rest has no known cause. This sample lists fewer than 65,000 clones; nearly 90% were detected once. The top ten constitute about 0.34% of the sample. Concerning this clone: Its antigen specificity is not known. Base qualities are not recorded, but no much larger clone differs from it by a single base.

V lost 5 bases and J lost 1 base; the stretch between them is 12 bases long. The germline V gene gives CDR1 as MDHEN and CDR2 as SYDVKM. The CDR3 measures 15 amino acids from cysteine to phenylalanine. The retained sequence is limited to the CDR3, 45 bases, with the frame set at the first base. The sequence joins TRBV28 to TRBJ2-1; the D gene is perhaps TRBD2, on 6 matching bases. The sequencing used CD4+ or CD8+ T cells sorted from blood, collected in a trial of the OX40 agonist ivuxolimab. The receptor comes from an adult with an advanced solid tumor such as melanoma, head and neck, liver or kidney cancer. Read as DNA, the sequence is TGTGCCAGCAGTCGGACTCGGGGGTCCTACAATGAGCAGTTCTTC. This yields the protein CASSRTRGSYNEQFF.